Sequencing of this T cell receptor beta chain was carried out in a study of blood T cell repertoires in COVID-19. On the study more broadly: There were acute and convalescent COVID-19 samples, and they came from the United States, Italy and Spain. Sources were T cells, B-cell-depleted T cells, or PBMCs; the material itself was cDNA or gDNA.

In the authors' workflow: The authors estimated nucleated cell counts from reference gene primer amplification. The assay was immunoSEQ multiplex PCR, and TCRdb's table has in-frame clones only and misses some. Clone size and V and J calls were adopted from that table, with D and trimming inferred from the DNA. The sample has 100,000 or so clones; about 89% are singletons. Trimming stripped 3 bases from V and 4 bases from J, with 3 bases between. CDR1 is MDHEN, CDR2 SYDVKM, per germline. The CDR3 runs to 11 residues. Sequencing used peripheral blood. This receptor was obtained from a woman aged 25 to 39 with acute or convalescent COVID-19. The chain is built from TRBV28 and TRBJ2-5; no clear D gene. The CDR3 DNA reads as TGTGCCAGCAGTTTCGGAGAGACCCAGTACTTC. This encodes CASSFGETQYF.